The 30 T cell receptor beta chains below come from one sample, sequenced in a study of shared clonotypes between healthy human individuals. TCRdb keeps only in-frame clones here, not all; method: immunoSEQ multiplex PCR. Of around 99,000 clones listed, almost 70% are singletons. Sample: memory CD8+ T cells sorted from blood. Subset denoted: CD45RO+ cells pooled with CCR7-negative TemRA cells. The receptors here all came from a man younger than 45 in good health.

A few counts support this clone. V is TRBV27 and J is TRBJ2-6; D unclear. Germline V CDR1 and CDR2: MNHEY, SMNVEV (reference sequence). The CDR3 length is 15 residues. Between the trimmed V and J ends, which lost 3 bases and 0 bases, there was a span of 6 bases. The CDR3 loop reads CASSLGISGANVLTF. The CDR3 bases are TGTGCCAGCAGTTTGGGAATCTCTGGGGCCAACGTCCTGACTTTC. The full variable domain, its missing parts supplied by reference TRBV27 and TRBJ2-6, is EAQVTQNPRYLITVTGKKLTVTCSQNMNHEYMSWYRQDPGLGLRQIYYSMNVEVTDKGDVPEGYKVSRKEKRNFPLILESPSPNQTSLYFCASSLGISGANVLTFGAGSRLTVL.

The chain joins TRBV6-5 to TRBJ2-7; no clear D gene. Per the germline V gene, CDR1 is MNHEY and CDR2 is SVGAGI. The V end lost 6 bases, the J end lost 5 bases, and 14 bases lay between the germline ends. CDR3 length: 13 residues. The CDR3 is CASRGWSRHEQYF. DNA for the CDR3: TGTGCCAGCAGAGGGTGGTCGCGACACGAGCAGTACTTC.

This clone was seen once. The J gene is TRBJ2-7, the V gene TRBV6-5; the match to TRBD2 covers 7 bases. CDR1 and CDR2 (germline): MNHEY, SVGAGI. V was clipped by 2 bases and J by 3 bases; unmatched bases: 4. The length of the CDR3 is 14 residues. The CDR3 DNA reads TGTGCCAGCAGTTACGGGTTAGCGGGCTACGAGCAGTACTTC. As protein: CASSYGLAGYEQYF.

This clone was counted a few times. The chain is built from TRBV28 and TRBJ1-5; TRBD1 is a possible D gene (6 bases). V was pared by 1 base and J by 1 base, with 8 bases between. This CDR3 is built from 15 residues. Germline values: CDR1 MDHEN, CDR2 SYDVKM. CDR3 loop: CASSLLTGSNQPQHF. The DNA for the CDR3 is TGTGCCAGCAGTTTATTAACAGGGAGCAATCAGCCCCAGCATTTT.

J is TRBJ2-3 and V is TRBV11-2; maybe TRBD2 (5 bases). Trimming took off 4 bases at V and 0 bases at J, with 14 bases between the two ends. This CDR3 is built from 16 residues. Germline assignment: CDR1 SGHAT and CDR2 FQNNGV. CDR3 sequence (DNA): TGTGCCAGCAGCTCCGACGGATCGGGAAGCACAGATACGCAGTATTTT. This encodes CASSSDGSGSTDTQYF.

The chain combines TRBV10-3 with TRBJ2-7; D is unresolved. This CDR3 is 12 amino acids long. Germline CDR1 and CDR2: ENHRY and SYGVKD. Trimming stripped 3 bases from V and 4 bases from J, with 7 bases between. CDR3 bases: TGTGCCATCAGTGATATCACGTACGAGCAGTACTTC. It specifies CAISDITYEQYF.

This sequence joins TRBV5-1 and TRBJ2-1; no clear D. With 0 bases removed from V and 7 bases from J, the gap between germline ends came to 14 bases. Germline V gene lookup returns CDR1 SGHRS and CDR2 YFSETQ. This CDR3 region has 15 residues. The CDR3 region is CASSLGRAAFNEQFF. DNA of the CDR3: TGCGCCAGCAGCTTGGGACGGGCGGCATTTAATGAGCAGTTCTTC.

This clone has just one count. The rearrangement links TRBV4-2 to TRBJ2-5, with 9 bases that match TRBD2. From germline, CDR1 is LGHNA and CDR2 YNFKEQ. This CDR3 contains 17 residues. After removal of 3 bases from V and 0 bases from J, the junction contained 8 bases not matched to a gene. CDR3 loop: CASSQLSSGDYQETQYF. CDR3 DNA: TGTGCCAGCAGCCAGCTATCTAGCGGGGATTACCAAGAGACCCAGTACTTC.

In this sample, this clone turned up a few times. This rearrangement joins TRBV19 to TRBJ2-3; D is possibly TRBD2 (6 bases). The CDR3 is 13 residues long. Germline lookup yields CDR1 LNHDA and CDR2 SQIVND (reference sequence). Trimming removed 8 bases from V and 2 bases from J, with 11 bases in between. The CDR3 region has the DNA TGTGCCAGTTCGGCGGGGTTCACAGATACGCAGTATTTT. Its translation: CASSAGFTDTQYF.

The chain's CDR3 is CASSQDWLSYEQYF. The CDR3 DNA reads TGCGCCAGCAGCCAAGATTGGCTGTCCTACGAGCAGTACTTC. The chain couples TRBV4-3 to TRBJ2-7, with no clear D. There are 14 residues in the CDR3. V was clipped by 0 bases and J by 1 base, with 7 bases between them. CDR1 LGHNA and CDR2 YSLEER come from the germline V gene.

The chain combines TRBV28 with TRBJ1-5; 9 bases match TRBD1. The germline V gene encodes CDR1 MDHEN and CDR2 SYDVKM. The CDR3 sequence is 18 residues long. V was clipped by 5 bases and J by 0 bases; unmatched bases: 11. The CDR3 bases are TGTGCCAGCAGTGGGTCGTGGACAGGGGTCGTTAGCAATCAGCCCCAGCATTTT. It codes for CASSGSWTGVVSNQPQHF.

The gene calls are TRBV2 and TRBJ2-1; TRBD2 agrees at 13 bases. This CDR3 is 15 amino acids long. Germline V CDR1 and CDR2: SNHLY, FYNNEI. The junction had 7 bases not matched to a gene; V was cut back by 6 bases and J by 8 bases. The CDR3 loop is CASRALGLAGHEQFF. The CDR3 DNA sequence: TGTGCCAGCAGGGCACTGGGACTAGCGGGACATGAGCAGTTCTTC.

The CDR3, as DNA: TGCACCAGCAGCCAGTTCTTGGGGGATCGACTAGCGGGAGCCCGCACAGATACGCAGTATTTT. Translation gives CTSSQFLGDRLAGARTDTQYF. The V and J genes are TRBV1 and TRBJ2-3; TRBD2 is taken as the D call from the table, unchecked against the DNA. TRBV1 is classified as a pseudogene. The length of the CDR3 is 21 residues.

This chain uses TRBV2 with TRBJ2-7; D may be TRBD1 (6 bases). V dropped 4 bases and J dropped 6 bases, with 7 bases sitting between them. The length of the CDR3 is 11 residues. Germline assignment: CDR1 SNHLY and CDR2 FYNNEI. This CDR3 reads CASSGTAEQYF. Written as DNA, the CDR3 is TGTGCCAGCAGTGGGACAGCCGAGCAGTACTTC.

The chain links TRBV10-2 to TRBJ2-7, with D unclear. This CDR3 is built from 14 residues. Trimming removed 2 bases at V and 3 bases at J, with 11 bases between. Germline V gene lookup returns CDR1 WSHSY and CDR2 SAAADI. CDR3 residues: CASSEVALVYEQYF. The DNA of the CDR3 is TGCGCCAGCAGTGAGGTAGCTTTGGTCTACGAGCAGTACTTC.

The DNA for the CDR3 is TGTGCCACCAGCAGAGGTGCGGGGTCAGATACGCAGTATTTT. Encoded protein: CATSRGAGSDTQYF. The genes are TRBV15 and TRBJ2-3, with D possibly matching TRBD2 (6 bases). The germline gives CDR1 LNHNV, CDR2 YYDKDF (reference sequence). This CDR3 is 14 amino acids long. Trimming took 1 base from V and 4 from J, leaving 9 bases between them.

This clone has just a few counts. The CDR3: CASSFGPEGGGNEQFF. CDR3 DNA: TGTGCCAGCAGTTTTGGGCCGGAGGGAGGGGGCAATGAGCAGTTCTTC. V usage is TRBV27 and J usage is TRBJ2-1; D may be TRBD2 (7 bases). The germline V gene has CDR1 MNHEY and CDR2 SMNVEV (reference sequence). This CDR3 has 16 residues. The V end was cut by 3 bases, the J end by 6 bases, with 18 bases between.

This clone came up many times. The chain employs TRBV6-5 and TRBJ2-1; the match to TRBD2 covers 15 bases. Germline V CDR1 and CDR2: MNHEY, SVGAGI. The J segment lost 7 bases and the V segment lost 5 bases, leaving 3 bases of the junction unmatched. The CDR3 is 15 amino acids. The CDR3 loop reads CASSPGTSGRNEQFF. The CDR3 nucleotides are TGTGCCAGCAGTCCGGGGACTAGCGGGAGGAATGAGCAGTTCTTC.

V usage is TRBV5-1 and J usage is TRBJ2-2; no firm D call. This CDR3 comprises 13 residues. Trimming cost V 0 bases and J 4 bases, with 4 bases left between them. Germline loops: CDR1 SGHRS, CDR2 YFSETQ. DNA of the CDR3: TGCGCCAGCAGCTTGGTGGGCACCGGGGAGCTGTTTTTT. Protein product: CASSLVGTGELFF.

The rearrangement joins TRBV10-2 to TRBJ2-1; D gene uncertain. This CDR3 contains 12 residues. V was clipped by 0 bases and J by 6 bases, with 3 bases between them. The germline gives CDR1 WSHSY, CDR2 SAAADI. The CDR3 reads CASSESPNEQFF. For the CDR3, the DNA is TGCGCCAGCAGTGAGTCCCCCAATGAGCAGTTCTTC.

This clone showed up just a few times. This rearrangement joins TRBV7-9 to TRBJ2-5; 9 bases fit TRBD1. The CDR3 consists of 15 residues. CDR1 is SEHNR and CDR2 is FQNEAQ in the germline V gene (reference sequence). With V trimmed by 4 bases and J by 4 bases, 7 bases remained unmatched. The CDR3 loop reads CASSYKQGAGETQYF. For the CDR3, the DNA is TGTGCCAGCAGCTACAAACAGGGGGCAGGAGAGACCCAGTACTTC.

This chain links TRBV28 with TRBJ2-1; 10 bases match TRBD2. The CDR3 loop spans 15 amino acids. Germline V lookup: CDR1 MDHEN, CDR2 SYDVKM. Trimming removed 4 bases from V and 7 bases from J; junction bases left unmatched: 7. The CDR3 nucleotides are TGTGCCAGCAGTTCTGGACTAGCGGAGATAAATGAGCAGTTCTTC. This gives the protein CASSSGLAEINEQFF.

This clone was observed a handful of times. The J gene is TRBJ2-3, the V gene TRBV5-6; 9 bases line up with TRBD2. The CDR3 runs to 16 residues. The V and J ends lost 1 base and 6 bases, in that order; junction bases with no gene match: 9. Germline V gene sequence: CDR1 SGHDT, CDR2 YYEEEE. CDR3 amino acids: CASSLWWREGPDTQYF. DNA for the CDR3: TGTGCCAGCAGCTTGTGGTGGCGGGAGGGCCCCGATACGCAGTATTTT.

The rearrangement links TRBV27 to TRBJ1-5; the D is unclear. There are 17 residues in the CDR3. The V gene's germline CDR1 is MNHEY and CDR2 SMNVEV (reference sequence). V lost 5 bases to trimming and J lost 6 bases, with 23 bases between them. The CDR3 DNA reads TGTGCCAGCAGTGTTATTACAGCGTCGGGGTTGAGTCAGCCCCAGCATTTT. It translates to CASSVITASGLSQPQHF.

This clone came up a few times. The rearrangement uses TRBV2 and TRBJ2-7; possibly TRBD2 for D (6 bases). The CDR3 totals 15 residues. Between the trimmed V and J ends, which lost 10 bases and 0 bases, there was a span of 19 bases. Germline CDR1 and CDR2: SNHLY and FYNNEI. Here the CDR3 DNA reads TGTGCCACCCAATTGGTGGAGCGGGTCTCCTACGAGCAGTACTTC. Translation: CATQLVERVSYEQYF.

This clone was counted only a few times. CDR3 protein: CASSSGGDGYEQYF. The CDR3 nucleotides are TGTGCCAGCAGCTCAGGGGGCGATGGCTACGAGCAGTACTTC. The chain has TRBV7-6 and TRBJ2-7, with TRBD1 matching over 8 bases. The CDR3 is made up of 14 amino acids. V lost 4 bases and J lost 3; bases outside the gene matches: 5. The germline V gene encodes CDR1 SGHVS and CDR2 FNYEAQ.

The genes are TRBV6-6 and TRBJ1-1, with D unclear. This CDR3 has 13 amino acids. CDR1 MNHNY and CDR2 SVGAGI come from the germline V gene (reference sequence). V was pared by 8 bases and J by 4 bases, with 14 bases between. The CDR3 sequence: CASRLRLATEAFF. CDR3 in DNA: TGTGCCAGCCGCCTCCGGCTAGCCACTGAAGCTTTCTTT.

This chain connects TRBV27 to TRBJ2-4; TRBD2 aligns across 9 bases. CDR3 length equals 14 residues. The V segment lost 3 bases and the J segment 7 bases; nucleotides outside the gene matches: 4. Germline loops: CDR1 MNHEY, CDR2 SMNVEV (reference sequence). CDR3 nucleotides: TGTGCCAGCAGTTTGTGGGCGGGGGGGAACATTCAGTACTTC. Residues: CASSLWAGGNIQYF.

As concerns this clone: Other DNA sequences from this sample encode an identical CDR3 as well. CDR3 residues: CASISGTYNEQFF. As DNA, the CDR3 is TGTGCCAGCATTAGCGGAACCTACAATGAGCAGTTCTTC. The rearrangement uses TRBV28 and TRBJ2-1; TRBD2 might be the D (6 bases). The CDR3 is 13 residues long. Germline V gene sequence: CDR1 MDHEN, CDR2 SYDVKM. Trimming cost V 7 bases and J 2 bases, with 9 bases left between them.

This clone was seen a handful of times. The chain carries TRBV27 and TRBJ1-4, with D possibly TRBD1 on 5 matching bases. The CDR3 runs 16 residues. V was shortened by 3 bases and J by 3 bases, with 14 bases between the two germline ends. Per germline, CDR1 MNHEY and CDR2 SMNVEV (reference sequence). The CDR3 DNA is TGTGCCAGCAGTTTGAGGGGACTGACCCCTAATGAAAAACTGTTTTTT. It is translated as CASSLRGLTPNEKLFF.